A single TCR beta chain is shown here with its context. TCRdb fed the 5' RACE reads into MiXCR, producing one record per CDR3 protein. The table lists approximately 25,000 distinct CDR3 sequences, roughly 21% of them singletons. The record originates from a study of neurological immune-mediated disorders. V was cut by 0 bases and J by 0 bases, with 9 bases left in between. CDR1 is SGHRS and CDR2 is YFSETQ in the germline V gene. The CDR3 contains 16 residues. The sequencing sample was made of PBMCs. This chain joins TRBV5-1 and TRBJ2-2, with D uncertain. The receptor was derived from a woman aged 55-69 years in good health. CDR3 sequence (DNA): TGCGCCAGCAGCTTGGATGTGACCACGAACACCGGGGAGCTGTTTTTT. Its protein product is CASSLDVTTNTGELFF.